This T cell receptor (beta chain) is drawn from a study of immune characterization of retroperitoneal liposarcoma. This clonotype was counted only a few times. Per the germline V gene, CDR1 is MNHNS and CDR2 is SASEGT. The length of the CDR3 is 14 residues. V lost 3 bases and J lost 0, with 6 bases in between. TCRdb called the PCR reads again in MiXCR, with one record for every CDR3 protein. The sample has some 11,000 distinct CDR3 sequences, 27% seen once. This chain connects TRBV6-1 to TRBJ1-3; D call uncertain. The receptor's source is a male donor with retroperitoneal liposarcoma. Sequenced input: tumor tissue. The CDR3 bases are TGTGCCAGCAGTGACAGTCGCTCTGGAAACACCATATATTTT. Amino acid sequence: CASSDSRSGNTIYF.